In this sample, the clone carrying this TCR beta chain turned up a few times. This record belongs to a study of post-analysis software for immune sequencing data. Presence of unique molecular identifiers characterized the TCR beta cDNA libraries. A single record per CDR3 protein comes from TCRdb applying MiXCR to the PCR reads. This sample yields about 540,000 distinct CDR3 sequences, of which 34% are seen a single time; 4.5% to 7.5% belongs to the top ten. Material: blood. The TCR was taken from a girl aged 2 to 17 with multiple sclerosis.

For the CDR3, the DNA is TGCAGTGCTTTCGGCGGGGGGGCCTACGAGCAGTACTTC. Residues: CSAFGGGAYEQYF. The chain employs TRBV20-1 and TRBJ2-7; 9 bases match TRBD2. Germline-derived CDR1 and CDR2 are DFQATT and SNEGSKA (reference sequence). V lost 5 bases to trimming and J lost 2 bases; unmatched junction nucleotides: 4. CDR3 length equals 13 residues.